The TCR beta chain under discussion was sequenced for a study of chemoradiotherapy in HPV16-positive cancers. Only in-frame clones appear in the TCRdb table, and some are missing; sequencing was by immunoSEQ multiplex PCR. The table lists around 9,600 clones, roughly 80% of them singletons. Trimming took 0 bases from V and 0 from J, leaving 16 bases between them. CDR1 and CDR2 from the germline V gene are SGHTS and YDEGEE. The CDR3 is 17 amino acids. This clonotype was sampled from a human donor with HPV-associated anogenital cancer. The chain links TRBV5-8 to TRBJ2-7; tentatively, D is TRBD1 (5 bases). This sample was gathered from a patient who underwent chemoradiotherapy. CDR3 nucleotides: TGTGCCAGCAGCTTGGCCCGCGGCAGGGCCAGCTCCTACGAGCAGTACTTC. Protein sequence: CASSLARGRASSYEQYF.